This passage covers 32 T cell receptor beta chains from one sample sequenced in a study of cytomegalovirus exposure and HLA in healthy donors. Both 60 Vbeta primers and 13 Jbeta primers went into the PCR. Assay used: immunoSEQ multiplex PCR; TCRdb lists only in-frame clones, some missing. The sample records 150,000 to 200,000 clones, about 70% being singletons. Material for sequencing was PBMCs. The receptors were sampled from a young woman in good health and CMV-seropositive.

V usage is TRBV4-1 and J usage is TRBJ1-2; the match to TRBD1 covers 9 bases. The junction had 5 bases not matched to a gene; V was cut back by 5 bases and J by 1 base. Germline CDR1 is MGHRA and CDR2 is YSYEKL. The CDR3 is 15 amino acids. CDR3 protein: CASSVDRGFNYGYTF. The CDR3 DNA sequence: TGCGCCAGCAGCGTTGACAGGGGGTTTAACTATGGCTACACCTTC.

This clone was seen a handful of times. The rearrangement links TRBV29-1 to TRBJ2-5; perhaps TRBD2 as D (5 bases). The ends were cut back, 6 bases at V and 0 bases at J, with 11 bases in the middle. Germline V gene lookup returns CDR1 SQVTM and CDR2 ANQGSEA. This CDR3 is built from 13 residues. CDR3 in DNA: TGCAGCGTGACACGGGGTTACCAAGAGACCCAGTACTTC. Residues: CSVTRGYQETQYF.

This clone has a handful of counts. V and J are TRBV7-8 and TRBJ1-1; 7 positions match TRBD1. The CDR3 has 13 residues. Trimming cost V 1 base and J 8 bases; bases outside gene matches: 4. The germline CDR1 and CDR2 sequences are SGHVS and FQNEAQ. Written as DNA, the CDR3 is TGTGCCAGCAGCTTAGGGGACAGTATAGAAGCTTTCTTT. Translation gives CASSLGDSIEAFF.

The chain is built from TRBV4-3 and TRBJ2-1, with 7 bases that match TRBD2. The CDR3 has 17 residues. V shed 2 bases and J 0 bases; nucleotides not matched to a gene: 7. CDR1 LGHNA and CDR2 YSLEER come from the germline V gene. CDR3: CASSQQPGTNSYNEQFF. CDR3 DNA: TGCGCCAGCAGCCAACAACCCGGGACTAACTCCTACAATGAGCAGTTCTTC.

This chain joins TRBV11-1 and TRBJ1-6; no clear D gene. Germline values: CDR1 SGHAT, CDR2 FQDESV (reference sequence). The CDR3 totals 15 residues. V was clipped by 3 bases and J by 10 bases, with 16 bases between them. The CDR3 is CASSLRIPPESPLHF. The CDR3 DNA is TGTGCCAGCAGCTTGAGAATCCCACCCGAATCACCCCTCCACTTT.

The genes are TRBV21-1 and TRBJ2-1; whether TRBD2, the table's D call, matches the DNA was not checked. TRBV21-1 represents a pseudogene. The CDR3 totals 18 residues. As DNA, the CDR3 is TGTGCCAGCAGCACCCCCCGGCTCGGGCGGGGTCTAAGGGATGAGCAGTTCTTC. This gives the protein CASSTPRLGRGLRDEQFF.

The chain joins TRBV4-2 to TRBJ2-7, with 12 bases aligning to TRBD2. Germline lookup yields CDR1 LGHNA and CDR2 YNFKEQ. This CDR3 has 15 amino acids. With 2 bases clipped from V and 5 bases from J, the junction kept 4 bases outside the gene matches. DNA for the CDR3: TGTGCCAGCAGCCAAAGGACTAGCGGGATGCACGAGCAGTACTTC. Its translation is CASSQRTSGMHEQYF.

The chain has TRBV27 and TRBJ2-7; D is possibly TRBD2 (5 bases). The CDR3 totals 14 residues. V was clipped by 6 bases and J by 0 bases, with 12 bases between them. Germline V lookup: CDR1 MNHEY, CDR2 SMNVEV (reference sequence). CDR3 DNA sequence: TGTGCCAGCAGCCGCGTGGGGAGCTCCTACGAGCAGTACTTC. Translating it yields CASSRVGSSYEQYF.

The genes are TRBV13 and TRBJ2-4; 13 bases agree with TRBD2. Trimming cost V 7 bases and J 0 bases; bases outside gene matches: 6. CDR3 length: 17 residues. The germline gives CDR1 PRHDT, CDR2 FYEKMQ (reference sequence). CDR3 coding DNA: TGTGCCAGCACCGGGACTAGCGGGAACCTAGCCAAAAACATTCAGTACTTC. Amino acid sequence: CASTGTSGNLAKNIQYF. The whole variable domain, remainder taken from reference TRBV13 and TRBJ2-4, is AAGVIQSPRHLIKEKRETATLKCYPIPRHDTVYWYQQGPGQDPQFLISFYEKMQSDKGSIPDRFSAQQFSDYHSELNMSSLELGDSALYFCASTGTSGNLAKNIQYFGAGTRLSVL.

The rearrangement uses TRBV19 and TRBJ1-5; 7 bases fit TRBD1. After removal of 4 bases from V and 1 base from J, the junction contained 1 base not matched to a gene. This CDR3 comprises 14 residues. Germline CDR1 is LNHDA and CDR2 is SQIVND (reference sequence). CDR3 nucleotides: TGTGCCAGTAGTACCAGGGGGAGCAATCAGCCCCAGCATTTT. Amino acid sequence: CASSTRGSNQPQHF. Looking up the rest from reference TRBV19 and TRBJ1-5 gives the full variable domain: DGGITQSPKYLFRKEGQNVTLSCEQNLNHDAMYWYRQDPGQGLRLIYYSQIVNDFQKGDIAEGYSVSREKKESFPLTVTSAQKNPTAFYLCASSTRGSNQPQHFGDGTRLSIL.

This chain uses TRBV6-6 with TRBJ2-7; a weak D match, TRBD2 (6 bases). This CDR3 contains 15 residues. The V and J ends lost 2 bases and 2 bases respectively, with 13 bases between them. Germline-derived CDR1 and CDR2 are MNHNY and SVGAGI (reference sequence). Here the CDR3 reads CASSYVAGRTYEQYF. CDR3 in DNA: TGTGCCAGCAGTTACGTTGCGGGGAGGACCTACGAGCAGTACTTC.

The chain combines TRBV27 with TRBJ2-1; 10 nucleotides match TRBD2. Germline CDR1 is MNHEY and CDR2 is SMNVEV (reference sequence). The CDR3 length is 13 residues. V dropped 4 bases and J dropped 9; count of bases not matched to a gene: 3. Here the CDR3 reads CASSWASGSEQFF. CDR3 sequence (DNA): TGTGCCAGCAGTTGGGCTAGCGGGAGTGAGCAGTTCTTC.

The chain has TRBV27 and TRBJ2-7; 7 bases align to TRBD2. The CDR3 contains 15 residues. Germline trimming cut 2 bases from V and 2 bases from J; bases unmatched to any gene: 6. Germline values: CDR1 MNHEY, CDR2 SMNVEV (reference sequence). CDR3 residues: CASSLGGSGTYEQYF. CDR3 bases: TGTGCCAGCAGTTTAGGCGGGAGTGGAACCTACGAGCAGTACTTC.

The rearrangement joins TRBV30 to TRBJ1-5; 7 bases line up with TRBD1. V dropped 4 bases and J dropped 4; count of bases not matched to a gene: 7. The V gene's germline CDR1 is GTSNPN and CDR2 SVGIG (reference sequence). The CDR3 is made up of 14 amino acids. CDR3 bases: TGTGCCTGGAACCTGGGACAGCCTAATCAGCCCCAGCATTTT. It is translated as CAWNLGQPNQPQHF.

The chain couples TRBV28 to TRBJ2-1; a possible D gene is TRBD1 (6 bases). The CDR3 length is 16 residues. V was clipped by 6 bases and J by 4 bases, with 19 bases between them. The germline gives CDR1 MDHEN, CDR2 SYDVKM. CDR3 sequence: CASRVGRTVIYNEQFF. The CDR3 DNA sequence: TGTGCCAGCAGGGTTGGACGGACAGTCATATACAATGAGCAGTTCTTC.

The chain carries TRBV28 and TRBJ1-2; 7 bases agree with TRBD1. CDR3 size: 15 residues. With 7 bases clipped from V and 7 bases from J, the junction kept 15 bases outside the gene matches. Germline V gene data show CDR1 as MDHEN and CDR2 as SYDVKM. The CDR3 region is CASKTTREGAAGYTF. As DNA, the CDR3 is TGTGCCAGCAAAACCACAAGAGAGGGGGCGGCTGGCTACACCTTC.

The rearrangement uses TRBV9 and TRBJ2-7; TRBD1 is a possible D gene (5 bases). This CDR3 region has 14 residues. The V end lost 3 bases, the J end lost 6 bases, and 16 bases lay between the germline ends. Germline V gene data show CDR1 as SGDLS and CDR2 as YYNGEE. CDR3 nucleotides: TGTGCCAGCAGCGCAAATGGACAACTTGGCGAGCAGTACTTC. Protein sequence: CASSANGQLGEQYF.

The CDR3 DNA sequence: TGCGCCAGCAGCGGGGGGTCCATGAATGAGCAGTTCTTC. Translation: CASSGGSMNEQFF. The chain links TRBV5-1 to TRBJ2-1, with a tentative D call TRBD2 (6 bases). V dropped 4 bases and J dropped 7 bases, with 12 bases sitting between them. This CDR3 spans 13 amino acids. In germline, CDR1 is SGHRS, CDR2 YFSETQ. Looking up the rest from reference TRBV5-1 and TRBJ2-1 gives the full variable domain: KAGVTQTPRYLIKTRGQQVTLSCSPISGHRSVSWYQQTPGQGLQFLFEYFSETQRNKGNFPGRFSGRQFSNSRSEMNVSTLELGDSALYLCASSGGSMNEQFFGPGTRLTVL.

The chain combines TRBV7-2 with TRBJ2-1; possibly TRBD2 for D (6 bases). Germline V gene data show CDR1 as SGHTA and CDR2 as FQGNSA. The CDR3 loop spans 16 amino acids. V was cut by 0 bases and J by 6 bases, with 15 bases left in between. The chain's CDR3 is CASSLAGRPGGNEQFF. DNA of the CDR3: TGTGCCAGCAGCTTAGCCGGGAGACCTGGGGGCAATGAGCAGTTCTTC.

This sequence joins TRBV7-8 and TRBJ2-5; the D gene is possibly TRBD1 (6 bases). Germline CDR1 and CDR2: SGHVS and FQNEAQ. CDR3 length: 16 amino acids. Trimming removed 1 base at V and 4 bases at J, with 16 bases between. The CDR3 nucleotides are TGTGCCAGCAGCTTAGGGGGGCGATCAGGGGCAGAGACCCAGTACTTC. As protein: CASSLGGRSGAETQYF. The whole variable domain, filled in from reference TRBV7-8 and TRBJ2-5, reads GAGVSQSPRYKVAKRGQDVALRCDPISGHVSLFWYQQALGQGPEFLTYFQNEAQLDKSGLPSDRFFAERPEGSVSTLKIQRTQQEDSAVYLCASSLGGRSGAETQYFGPGTRLLVL.

V and J are TRBV21-1 and TRBJ2-7; the D call TRBD2 from the table was never checked on the DNA. TRBV21-1 is tagged as a pseudogene. The CDR3 runs 10 residues. The DNA of the CDR3 is TGTGCCAGCAGCACTTACGAGCAGTACTTC. Amino acids: CASSTYEQYF.

A single count supports this clone. This chain connects TRBV7-9 to TRBJ2-5, with 10 nucleotides matching TRBD1. CDR1 is SEHNR and CDR2 is FQNEAQ in the germline V gene (reference sequence). The CDR3 contains 15 residues. V shed 7 bases and J 5 bases; nucleotides not matched to a gene: 10. The CDR3 DNA reads TGTGCCAGCACCTCCCGTCGGGACAGGGGCGAGACCCAGTACTTC. Amino acids: CASTSRRDRGETQYF.

The rearrangement uses TRBV7-6 and TRBJ2-6; the D gene is possibly TRBD1 (6 bases). Trimming cost V 6 bases and J 0 bases, with 9 bases left between them. CDR1 is SGHVS, CDR2 FNYEAQ, per germline. This CDR3 contains 15 residues. For the CDR3, the DNA is TGTGCCAGCAGGGACAGTTACTCTGGGGCCAACGTCCTGACTTTC. Encoded protein: CASRDSYSGANVLTF.

The chain's CDR3 is CASTNNYGYTF. The CDR3 nucleotides read TGTGCCAGCACAAATAACTATGGCTACACCTTC. V and J are TRBV6-1 and TRBJ1-2; D gene ambiguous. Germline CDR1 and CDR2: MNHNS and SASEGT. The V gene lost 7 bases and the J gene lost 1 base, with 4 bases spanning the gap. The CDR3 has 11 residues.

This clone was recorded a few times. The V gene is TRBV2, the J gene TRBJ2-3; 12 bases agree with TRBD2. CDR1 is SNHLY and CDR2 is FYNNEI in the germline V gene. V was pared by 4 bases and J by 2 bases, with 13 bases of the junction left unmatched. This CDR3 region has 19 residues. The CDR3 region is CASSGGRTRTSGITDTQYF. The DNA for the CDR3 is TGTGCCAGCAGTGGGGGTAGGACCCGGACTAGCGGGATCACAGATACGCAGTATTTT.

This clone has just a few counts. The V gene is TRBV4-1, the J gene TRBJ1-5; D is ambiguous. CDR3 length equals 16 residues. CDR1 is MGHRA and CDR2 is YSYEKL in the germline V gene. The germline V and J ends were trimmed by 1 base and 1 base, with 11 bases remaining between them. The CDR3 DNA reads as TGCGCCAGCAGCCAAGTAATGCGGTTGAGCAATCAGCCCCAGCATTTT. Its protein product is CASSQVMRLSNQPQHF.

With respect to this clone: The junction shows a germline mismatch at one end, possibly a read error. The CDR3 spells CASSYRRNYVYTF. CDR3 DNA: TGTGCCAGCAGTTACCGGCGGAACTATGTCTACACCTTC. The chain recombines TRBV6-5 with TRBJ1-2; D gene ambiguous. Germline CDR1 and CDR2: MNHEY and SVGAGI. This CDR3 contains 13 residues.

To note about this clone: Different DNA sequences within this sample yield the same CDR3. The chain has TRBV19 and TRBJ1-1, with D possibly matching TRBD1 (6 bases). CDR1 and CDR2 (germline): LNHDA, SQIVND (reference sequence). The ends were cut back, 1 base at V and 0 bases at J, with 9 bases in the middle. The CDR3 totals 15 residues. The CDR3 DNA sequence: TGTGCCAGTAGTATAGGCGGACAGCTGAACACTGAAGCTTTCTTT. This codes for CASSIGGQLNTEAFF.

The V and J genes are TRBV19 and TRBJ2-7; TRBD1 is a possible D gene (5 bases). The CDR3 contains 11 residues. V shed 9 bases and J shed 3 bases, with 9 bases lying between them. CDR1 LNHDA and CDR2 SQIVND come from the germline V gene (reference sequence). The CDR3 here is CASGQNYEQYF. The CDR3 coding sequence is TGTGCCAGCGGACAAAACTACGAGCAGTACTTC.

This clone was seen a handful of times. The chain joins TRBV15 to TRBJ2-1; maybe TRBD2 (6 bases). In germline, CDR1 is LNHNV, CDR2 YYDKDF (reference sequence). V dropped 7 bases and J dropped 3 bases, with 16 bases sitting between them. The length of the CDR3 is 15 residues. The CDR3 DNA follows: TGTGCCACCACCGCCGGGGCGCGGGACTACAATGAGCAGTTCTTC. Protein sequence: CATTAGARDYNEQFF.

The table lists this clone with a few counts. The V and J genes are TRBV18 and TRBJ2-3; the D is unclear. Germline V CDR1 and CDR2: KGHSH, LQKENI. Deletions cut 3 bases from V and 4 bases from J, with 8 bases between. CDR3 length: 13 residues. CDR3 protein: CASSPLAADTQYF. In DNA form, the CDR3 reads TGTGCCAGCTCACCGCTGGCGGCAGATACGCAGTATTTT.

The chain recombines TRBV27 with TRBJ1-1, with TRBD1 matching 7 bases. The germline gives CDR1 MNHEY, CDR2 SMNVEV (reference sequence). This CDR3 has 15 residues. V was clipped by 5 bases and J by 0 bases; unmatched bases: 6. The CDR3 DNA reads as TGTGCCAGCAGTCCCTGGGGACAGCTGAACACTGAAGCTTTCTTT. Translated, it gives CASSPWGQLNTEAFF.